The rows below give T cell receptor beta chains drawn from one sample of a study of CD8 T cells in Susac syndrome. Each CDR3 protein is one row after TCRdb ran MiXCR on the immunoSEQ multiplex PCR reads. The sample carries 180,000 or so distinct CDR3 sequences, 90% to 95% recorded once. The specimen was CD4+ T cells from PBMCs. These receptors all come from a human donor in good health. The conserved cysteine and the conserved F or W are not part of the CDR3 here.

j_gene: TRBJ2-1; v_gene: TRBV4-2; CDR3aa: ASSQDVWLAGYNEQF
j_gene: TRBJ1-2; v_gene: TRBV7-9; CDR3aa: ASSLELGTNYGYT
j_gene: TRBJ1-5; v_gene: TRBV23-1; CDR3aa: ASSLRARDQPQH
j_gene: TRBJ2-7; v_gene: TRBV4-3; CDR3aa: ASSQAGPQAWSSYEQY
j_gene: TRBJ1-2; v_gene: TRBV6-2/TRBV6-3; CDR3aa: ASSYSIGYT
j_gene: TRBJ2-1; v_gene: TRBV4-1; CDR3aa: ASSHMTISSYNEQF
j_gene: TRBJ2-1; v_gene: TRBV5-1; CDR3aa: ASSEASLGSLYNEQF
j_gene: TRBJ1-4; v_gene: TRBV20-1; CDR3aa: SARVLTGDEKLF
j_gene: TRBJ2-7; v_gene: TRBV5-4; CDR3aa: ASSLPGQGAYEQY
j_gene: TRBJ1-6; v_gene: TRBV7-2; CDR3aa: ASSLVSGTGGSPLH
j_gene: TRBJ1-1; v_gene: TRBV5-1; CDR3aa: ASSLDETLLATEAF
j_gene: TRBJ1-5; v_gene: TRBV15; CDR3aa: ATSRGGRGGNQPQH
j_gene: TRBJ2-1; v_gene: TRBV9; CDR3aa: ASSTSPDNEQF
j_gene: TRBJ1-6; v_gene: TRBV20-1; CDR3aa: SAPGTRTSPLH
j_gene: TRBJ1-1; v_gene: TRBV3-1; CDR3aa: ASAPQGSSTEAF
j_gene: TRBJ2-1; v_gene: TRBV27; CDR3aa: AIRGRLDNEQF
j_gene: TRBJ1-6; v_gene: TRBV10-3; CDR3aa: AISGTGWDSPLH
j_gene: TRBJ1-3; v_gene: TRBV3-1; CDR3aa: ASSPAANTIY
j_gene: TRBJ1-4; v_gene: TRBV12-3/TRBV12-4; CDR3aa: ASRSREREKLF
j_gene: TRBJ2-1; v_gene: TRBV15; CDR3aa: ATSRDGLAHEQF
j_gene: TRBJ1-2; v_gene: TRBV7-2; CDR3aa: ASSLRTGGQDGYT
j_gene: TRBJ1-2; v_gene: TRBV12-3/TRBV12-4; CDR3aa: ASSASIGRVGYT
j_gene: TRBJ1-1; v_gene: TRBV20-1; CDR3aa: SAADMNTEAF
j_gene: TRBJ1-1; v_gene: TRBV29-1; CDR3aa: SVRLPQVNTEAF
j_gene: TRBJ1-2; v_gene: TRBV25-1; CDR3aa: ASPGGDRGGYT
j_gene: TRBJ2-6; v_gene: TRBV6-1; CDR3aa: ASRLQGFGTGANVLT
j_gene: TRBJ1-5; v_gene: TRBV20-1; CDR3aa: SAETGSSNQPQH
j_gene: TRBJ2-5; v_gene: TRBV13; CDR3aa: ASSERTGGRETQY
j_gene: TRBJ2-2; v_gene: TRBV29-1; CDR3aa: SVVPRGPGELF
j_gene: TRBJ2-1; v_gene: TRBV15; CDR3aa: ATSRDVRDADNEQF
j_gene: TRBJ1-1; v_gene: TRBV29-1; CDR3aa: STRGGLNTEAF
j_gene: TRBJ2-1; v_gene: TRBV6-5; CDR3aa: ASSSPSGGRGEQF
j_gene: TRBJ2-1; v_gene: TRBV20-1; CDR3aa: SAPPRGGDFYNEQF
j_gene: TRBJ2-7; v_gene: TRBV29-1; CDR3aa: SVTANEQY